This paragraph covers one T cell receptor (beta chain) sequence. This sample was taken from a study of blood T cell repertoires in COVID-19. At the level of the study: Samples of COVID-19 (acute and convalescent) were obtained from the United States, Italy and Spain.

Authors' data handling: Amplifying reference gene primers gave estimates of nucleated cell counts. Measured with immunoSEQ multiplex PCR; TCRdb has only the in-frame clones, and not every one. For V, J and clone size, that table is used; D and trimming come from the DNA. In the table there are 55,000 to 85,000 clones, roughly 85% of which are singletons. Germline V gives CDR1 MNHNS, CDR2 SASEGT. There are 15 residues in the CDR3. The ends were cut back, 0 bases at V and 2 bases at J, with 10 bases in the middle. The rearrangement joins TRBV6-1 to TRBJ1-2; maybe TRBD1 (5 bases). The sequence derives from a human donor in a cohort sampled during active COVID-19. The sequencing sample was made of peripheral blood. CDR3 in DNA: TGTGCCAGCAGTGAAGCAGGAGGGGTCAACTATGGCTACACCTTC. Translation gives CASSEAGGVNYGYTF.